What follows are 11 T cell receptor beta chains derived from one specimen sequenced in a study of cytomegalovirus exposure and HLA in healthy donors. 13 Jbeta primers and 60 Vbeta primers were used for the PCR. Method: immunoSEQ multiplex PCR; TCRdb's copy keeps in-frame clones and lacks some. The sample lists 100,000 to 120,000 clones, 83% occurring once. The specimen sequenced was PBMCs. Every receptor here comes from a man in his late teens or twenties in good health and CMV-seronegative.

CDR3 sequence (DNA): TGCAGCGTTGTGGCGGAATTCAACTACGAGCAGTACTTC. It specifies CSVVAEFNYEQYF. The chain couples TRBV29-1 to TRBJ2-7; D is uncertain. There are 13 residues in the CDR3. CDR1 is SQVTM, CDR2 ANQGSEA, per germline. Trimming left V 4 bases short and J 3 bases short, with 13 bases between.

The chain carries TRBV5-4 and TRBJ1-1; 9 bases line up with TRBD1. Germline values: CDR1 SGHNT, CDR2 YYREEE (reference sequence). J gave up 0 bases and V 4 bases, and 4 bases lay outside the gene matches. The CDR3 sequence is 15 residues long. Here the CDR3 DNA reads TGTGCCAGCAGCCTACGGGACAGGGTGAACACTGAAGCTTTCTTT. Translating it yields CASSLRDRVNTEAFF. Complete variable domain (other parts from reference TRBV5-4 and TRBJ1-1): ETGVTQSPTHLIKTRGQQVTLRCSSQSGHNTVSWYQQALGQGPQFIFQYYREEENGRGNFPPRFSGLQFPNYSSELNVNALELDDSALYLCASSLRDRVNTEAFFGQGTRLTVV.

V gene TRBV28 combines with J gene TRBJ2-7; 8 bases map to TRBD2. V trimming: 10 bases; J trimming: 6 bases; junction bases outside the gene matches: 11. The CDR3 consists of 13 residues. The germline gives CDR1 MDHEN, CDR2 SYDVKM. The CDR3 DNA is TGTGCCACGAAGGCGGGAGGCCCCGGCGAGCAGTACTTC. This gives the protein CATKAGGPGEQYF.

This chain connects TRBV2 to TRBJ2-6, with 7 nucleotides matching TRBD1. Unmatched junction bases numbered 16, after V lost 8 bases and J lost 0 bases. CDR3 size: 19 residues. Looked up from germline, CDR1 is SNHLY and CDR2 is FYNNEI. For the CDR3, the DNA is TGTGCCAGCTCAGAGCGACAGCCGAACAGGGGCTCTGGGGCCAACGTCCTGACTTTC. Translation: CASSERQPNRGSGANVLTF.

The rearrangement joins TRBV5-4 to TRBJ2-7; a weak D match, TRBD1 (5 bases). Germline CDR1 and CDR2: SGHNT and YYREEE (reference sequence). This CDR3 is 14 amino acids long. Trimming took off 4 bases at V and 2 bases at J, with 13 bases between the two ends. The CDR3 nucleotides are TGTGCCAGCAGCACCCCAGGGCCCCCCTACGAGCAGTACTTC. Protein sequence: CASSTPGPPYEQYF.

The chain is built from TRBV6-4 and TRBJ2-1; TRBD1 is a possible D gene (6 bases). Germline CDR1 is MRHNA and CDR2 is SNTAGT. CDR3 length equals 15 residues. Trimming stripped 2 bases from V and 1 base from J, with 9 bases between. CDR3 in DNA: TGTGCCAGCAGTGACGAGGGGGAGTCCTACAATGAGCAGTTCTTC. Translating it yields CASSDEGESYNEQFF.

The V and J genes are TRBV6-6 and TRBJ2-5; 8 bases map to TRBD1. The V gene's germline CDR1 is MNHNY and CDR2 SVGAGI (reference sequence). V shed 7 bases and J 1 base; nucleotides not matched to a gene: 5. This CDR3 comprises 14 residues. DNA of the CDR3: TGTGCCAGCACCTGGACAGGGACCCAAGAGACCCAGTACTTC. It encodes CASTWTGTQETQYF.

The gene calls are TRBV5-1 and TRBJ1-3; the match to TRBD1 covers 8 bases. This CDR3 contains 14 residues. Germline V gene sequence: CDR1 SGHRS, CDR2 YFSETQ. The ends lost 4 bases at V and 8 bases at J; junction bases unmatched: 8. Here the CDR3 DNA reads TGCGCCAGCAGCCCCGGACAGGGAGAAGACACCATATATTTT. Protein product: CASSPGQGEDTIYF.

Only a few counts were recorded for this clone. This chain joins TRBV4-1 and TRBJ1-1, with no clear D. Trimming shortened V by 1 base and J by 0 bases, and 9 bases separated the two germline ends. This CDR3 comprises 15 residues. CDR1 MGHRA and CDR2 YSYEKL come from the germline V gene. CDR3 nucleotide sequence: TGCGCCAGCAGCCAAGTTCAACACATGAACACTGAAGCTTTCTTT. Encoded protein: CASSQVQHMNTEAFF.

CDR3 DNA: TGTGCCAGCAGCTTAAGCGCCCCTAGCGTACAATCGGGGCGGGGCACCGGGGAGCTGTTTTTT. Translated: CASSLSAPSVQSGRGTGELFF. The chain combines TRBV7-3 with TRBJ2-2; perhaps TRBD2 as D (6 bases). Germline V lookup: CDR1 SGHTA, CDR2 FQGTGA. The CDR3 runs 21 residues. Trimming shortened V by 1 base and J by 4 bases, and 28 bases separated the two germline ends.

This chain connects TRBV10-3 to TRBJ2-5; 7 bases agree with TRBD2. The J call may not be correct, given that the DNA end is closer to TRBJ2-7. This CDR3 comprises 14 residues. CDR1 is ENHRY and CDR2 is SYGVKD in the germline V gene. The CDR3 coding sequence is TGTGCCATCAGTGAACTAGCGCTCTCCTACGAGCAGTACTTC. Encoded protein: CAISELALSYEQYF.